The 9 T cell receptor beta chains given below trace back to one sample, sequenced in a study of T cell changes during pregnancy in multiple sclerosis. Sequenced by immunoSEQ multiplex PCR; TCRdb stores in-frame clones only, minus some. The sample records fewer than 50,000 clones, 90% being singletons. The sequencing here drew on CD8+ T cells from peripheral blood mononuclear cells, taken in the first trimester of pregnancy. These receptors were taken from a female donor with multiple sclerosis, enrolled in a pregnancy study.

The sample holds one count of this clone. The chain carries TRBV4-1 and TRBJ1-5; possible D gene TRBD1, 6 bases. This CDR3 spans 18 amino acids. Germline CDR1 and CDR2: MGHRA and YSYEKL. The germline V and J ends were trimmed by 0 bases and 0 bases, with 15 bases remaining between them. The CDR3, as DNA: TGCGCCAGCAGCCAAGATCCCGAGGGGGTCTATAGCAATCAGCCCCAGCATTTT. It encodes CASSQDPEGVYSNQPQHF.

The CDR3 DNA reads as TGTGCCAGCACCCGGAGACAGGGGGCGAACACCGGGGAGCTGTTTTTT. As protein: CASTRRQGANTGELFF. V usage is TRBV5-4 and J usage is TRBJ2-2; 9 bases align to TRBD1. Trimming removed 6 bases from V and 0 bases from J; junction bases left unmatched: 6. CDR3 length equals 16 residues. Germline V gene lookup returns CDR1 SGHNT and CDR2 YYREEE (reference sequence).

V gene TRBV6-1 combines with J gene TRBJ2-7; 9 bases match TRBD2. Germline CDR1 reads MNHNS; CDR2 reads SASEGT. This CDR3 region has 14 residues. With V trimmed by 6 bases and J by 0 bases, 3 bases remained unmatched. The CDR3: CASRLAGFSYEQYF. DNA for the CDR3: TGTGCCAGCAGACTAGCGGGTTTCTCCTACGAGCAGTACTTC.

The V and J genes are TRBV4-1 and TRBJ1-2; D is ambiguous. CDR1 and CDR2 (germline): MGHRA, YSYEKL. The V end was cut by 0 bases, the J end by 8 bases, with 4 bases between. The length of the CDR3 is 11 residues. For the CDR3, the DNA is TGCGCCAGCAGCCAAGAACGGGGCTACACCTTC. This codes for CASSQERGYTF.

The rearrangement joins TRBV5-4 to TRBJ1-3, with D possibly being TRBD1 (5 bases). This CDR3 comprises 14 residues. V gave up 4 bases and J gave up 0 bases, with 8 bases separating them. Germline V gene lookup returns CDR1 SGHNT and CDR2 YYREEE (reference sequence). DNA of the CDR3: TGTGCCAGCAGCCCGGGGGGCTCTGGAAACACCATATATTTT. As protein: CASSPGGSGNTIYF.

The rearrangement links TRBV23-1 to TRBJ2-4, with 8 positions matching TRBD1. TRBV23-1 qualifies as an ORF whose function is uncertain. V lost 6 bases, J lost 8 bases, and 12 bases stayed unmatched. The CDR3 totals 15 residues. Here the CDR3 reads CASSLSRDRCYIQYF. The DNA for the CDR3 is TGCGCCAGCAGCCTATCCCGGGACAGGTGTTACATTCAGTACTTC.

The chain has TRBV7-9 and TRBJ2-7; TRBD2 matches 7 bases. V lost 5 bases, J lost 0 bases, and 10 bases stayed unmatched. CDR3 length: 16 amino acids. Germline V gives CDR1 SEHNR, CDR2 FQNEAQ (reference sequence). The CDR3 spells CASSTHGTSDSYEQYF. The CDR3 DNA follows: TGTGCCAGCAGCACCCACGGTACTAGCGACTCCTACGAGCAGTACTTC.

CDR3 region: CASSSRSGATRDLYEQYF. CDR3 bases: TGTGCCAGCAGCTCCCGGAGCGGGGCGACAAGGGACCTCTACGAGCAGTACTTC. The V call is TRBV13, the J call TRBJ2-7; TRBD2 matches at 7 bases. The CDR3 is 18 residues long. Germline V lookup: CDR1 PRHDT, CDR2 FYEKMQ (reference sequence). V was clipped by 4 bases and J by 3 bases; unmatched bases: 18.

The rearrangement joins TRBV27 to TRBJ2-7, with 7 bases that match TRBD1. Germline V lookup: CDR1 MNHEY, CDR2 SMNVEV (reference sequence). The CDR3 is 15 residues long. V was pared by 4 bases and J by 0 bases, with 6 bases of the junction left unmatched. DNA of the CDR3: TGTGCCAGCAGTTACTCAGGGGGAAGCTCCTACGAGCAGTACTTC. This encodes CASSYSGGSSYEQYF.